The sequence of this TCR beta chain was determined in a study of blood T cell repertoires in COVID-19. Study information: COVID-19 samples collected from the United States, Italy and Spain covered acute and convalescent phases. T cells, B-cell-depleted T cells, or PBMCs supplied cDNA or gDNA.

Original processing notes: Quantification of nucleated cells was approximated via reference gene primer amplification. Here immunoSEQ multiplex PCR was the method, and the copy in TCRdb shows in-frame clones only, minus some. V and J calls and clone size follow that table, whereas D and trimming were derived from the DNA. The sample shows some 80,000 clones, approximately 83% of them seen only once. CDR3 length equals 15 residues. From germline, CDR1 is MDHEN and CDR2 SYDVKM. V dropped 5 bases and J dropped 0 bases, with 12 bases sitting between them. Sample: peripheral blood. The TCR originated in a human donor in a cohort sampled during active COVID-19. The V gene is TRBV28, the J gene TRBJ2-3; D remains unclear. The CDR3 spells CASSLRSGSTDTQYF. The CDR3 DNA reads TGTGCCAGCAGTCTGCGTTCAGGAAGCACAGATACGCAGTATTTT.